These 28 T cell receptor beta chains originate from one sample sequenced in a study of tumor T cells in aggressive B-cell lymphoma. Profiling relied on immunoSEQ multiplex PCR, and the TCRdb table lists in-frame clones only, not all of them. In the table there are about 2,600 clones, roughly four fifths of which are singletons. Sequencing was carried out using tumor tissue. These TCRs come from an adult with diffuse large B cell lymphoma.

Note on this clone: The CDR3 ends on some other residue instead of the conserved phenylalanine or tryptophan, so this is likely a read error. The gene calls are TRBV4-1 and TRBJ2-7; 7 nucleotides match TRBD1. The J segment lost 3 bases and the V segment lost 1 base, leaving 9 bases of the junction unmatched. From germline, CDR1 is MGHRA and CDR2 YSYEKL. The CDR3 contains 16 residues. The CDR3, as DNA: TGCGCCAGCAGCCAAGTAACGGGACAGCTAAGCTACGAGCAGTACCTC. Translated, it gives CASSQVTGQLSYEQYL.

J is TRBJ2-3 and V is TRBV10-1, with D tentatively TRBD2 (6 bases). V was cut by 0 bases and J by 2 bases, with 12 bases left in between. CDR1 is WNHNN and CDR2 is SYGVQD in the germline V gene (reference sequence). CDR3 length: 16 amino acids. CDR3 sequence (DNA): TGCGCCAGCAGTGAGTCATTGGGAGGCGACACAGATACGCAGTATTTT. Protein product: CASSESLGGDTDTQYF.

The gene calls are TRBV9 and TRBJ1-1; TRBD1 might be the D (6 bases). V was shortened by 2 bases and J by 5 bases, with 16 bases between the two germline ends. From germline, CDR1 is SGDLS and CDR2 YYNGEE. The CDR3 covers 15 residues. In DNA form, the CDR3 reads TGTGCCAGCAGCGTTCACACAGGGTCTAATACTGAAGCTTTCTTT. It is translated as CASSVHTGSNTEAFF.

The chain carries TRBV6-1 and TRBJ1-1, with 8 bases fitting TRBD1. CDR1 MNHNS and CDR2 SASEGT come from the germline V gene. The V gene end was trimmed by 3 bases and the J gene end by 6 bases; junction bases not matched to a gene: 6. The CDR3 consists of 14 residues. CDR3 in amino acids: CASSEQGASSEAFF. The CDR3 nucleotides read TGTGCCAGCAGTGAGCAGGGGGCAAGCTCTGAAGCTTTCTTT.

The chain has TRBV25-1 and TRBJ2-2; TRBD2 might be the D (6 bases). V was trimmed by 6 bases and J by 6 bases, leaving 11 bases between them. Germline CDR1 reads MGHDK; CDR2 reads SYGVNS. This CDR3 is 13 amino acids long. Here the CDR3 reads CASSYGGAGELFF. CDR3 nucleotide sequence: TGTGCCAGCAGCTACGGAGGGGCCGGGGAGCTGTTTTTT.

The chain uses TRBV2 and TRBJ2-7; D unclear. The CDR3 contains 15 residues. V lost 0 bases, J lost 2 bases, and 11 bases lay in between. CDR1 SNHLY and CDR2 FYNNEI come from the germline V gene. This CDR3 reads CASSEALTEPYEQYF. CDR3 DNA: TGTGCCAGCAGTGAAGCGCTAACGGAGCCCTACGAGCAGTACTTC.

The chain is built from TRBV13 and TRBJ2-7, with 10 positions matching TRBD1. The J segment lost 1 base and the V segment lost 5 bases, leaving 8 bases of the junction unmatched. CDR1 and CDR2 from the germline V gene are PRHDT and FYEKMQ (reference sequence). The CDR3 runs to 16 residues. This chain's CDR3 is CASSHGTGVTSYEQYF. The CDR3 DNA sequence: TGTGCCAGCAGCCATGGGACAGGGGTAACTTCCTACGAGCAGTACTTC.

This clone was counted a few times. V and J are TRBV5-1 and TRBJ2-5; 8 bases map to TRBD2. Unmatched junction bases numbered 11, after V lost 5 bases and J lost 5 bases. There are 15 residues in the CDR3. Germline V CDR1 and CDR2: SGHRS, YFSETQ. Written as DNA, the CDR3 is TGCGCCAGCAGTTTAGGAGGACGGGAGGGCGAGACCCAGTACTTC. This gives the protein CASSLGGREGETQYF.

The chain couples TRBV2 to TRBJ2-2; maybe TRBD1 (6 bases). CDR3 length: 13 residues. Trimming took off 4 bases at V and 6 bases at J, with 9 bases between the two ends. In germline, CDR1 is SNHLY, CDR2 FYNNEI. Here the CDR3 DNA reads TGTGCCAGCAGTGTCAGGGGTTCCGGGGAGCTGTTTTTT. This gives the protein CASSVRGSGELFF.

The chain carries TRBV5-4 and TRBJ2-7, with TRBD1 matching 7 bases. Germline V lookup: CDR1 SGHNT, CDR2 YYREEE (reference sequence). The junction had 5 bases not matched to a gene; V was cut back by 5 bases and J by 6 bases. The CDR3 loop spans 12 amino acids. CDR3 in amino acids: CASRYDRAEQYF. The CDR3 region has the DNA TGTGCCAGCAGATATGACAGGGCCGAGCAGTACTTC.

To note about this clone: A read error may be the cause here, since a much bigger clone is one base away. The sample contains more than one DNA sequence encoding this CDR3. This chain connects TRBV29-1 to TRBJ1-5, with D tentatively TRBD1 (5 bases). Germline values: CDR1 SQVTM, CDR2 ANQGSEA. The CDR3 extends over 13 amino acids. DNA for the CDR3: TGCAGCGTAGGGGATATGGGCAACCAGCCCCAGCATTTT. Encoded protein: CSVGDMGNQPQHF.

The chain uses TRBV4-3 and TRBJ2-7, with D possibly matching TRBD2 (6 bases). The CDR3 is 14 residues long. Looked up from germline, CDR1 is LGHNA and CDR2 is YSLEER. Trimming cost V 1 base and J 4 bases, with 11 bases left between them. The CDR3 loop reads CASSQGEGRYEQYF. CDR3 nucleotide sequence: TGCGCCAGCAGCCAAGGTGAAGGGAGGTACGAGCAGTACTTC.

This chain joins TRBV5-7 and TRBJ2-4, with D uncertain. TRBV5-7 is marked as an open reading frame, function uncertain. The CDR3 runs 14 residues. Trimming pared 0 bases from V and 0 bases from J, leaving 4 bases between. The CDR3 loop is CASSLGLAKNIQYF. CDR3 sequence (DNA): TGTGCCAGCAGCTTGGGACTAGCCAAAAACATTCAGTACTTC.

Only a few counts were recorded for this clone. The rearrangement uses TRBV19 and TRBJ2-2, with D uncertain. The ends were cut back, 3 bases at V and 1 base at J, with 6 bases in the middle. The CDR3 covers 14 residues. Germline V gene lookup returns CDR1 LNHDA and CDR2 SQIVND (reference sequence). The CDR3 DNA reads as TGTGCCAGTAGTATCGAACAGAACACCGGGGAGCTGTTTTTT. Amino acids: CASSIEQNTGELFF.

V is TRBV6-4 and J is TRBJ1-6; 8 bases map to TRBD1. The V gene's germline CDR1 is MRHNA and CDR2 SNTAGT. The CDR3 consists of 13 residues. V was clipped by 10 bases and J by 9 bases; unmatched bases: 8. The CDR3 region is CATPGQGGSPLHF. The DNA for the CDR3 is TGTGCCACCCCAGGACAGGGCGGTTCACCCCTCCACTTT.

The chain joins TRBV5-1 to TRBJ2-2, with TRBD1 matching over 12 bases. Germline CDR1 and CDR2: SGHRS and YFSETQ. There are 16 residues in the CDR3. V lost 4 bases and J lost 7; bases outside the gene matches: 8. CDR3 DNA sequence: TGCGCCAGCAGCCCAGGGACAGGGGGCGGTGTCGGGGAGCTGTTTTTT. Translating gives CASSPGTGGGVGELFF. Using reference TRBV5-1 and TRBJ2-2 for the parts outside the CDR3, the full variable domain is KAGVTQTPRYLIKTRGQQVTLSCSPISGHRSVSWYQQTPGQGLQFLFEYFSETQRNKGNFPGRFSGRQFSNSRSEMNVSTLELGDSALYLCASSPGTGGGVGELFFGEGSRLTVL.

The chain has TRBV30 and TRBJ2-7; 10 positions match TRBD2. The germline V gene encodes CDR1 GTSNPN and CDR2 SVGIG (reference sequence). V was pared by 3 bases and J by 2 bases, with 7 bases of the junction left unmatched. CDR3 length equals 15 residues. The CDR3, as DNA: TGTGCCTGGAGACGAATAGCGGGAGGAACCTACGAGCAGTACTTC. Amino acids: CAWRRIAGGTYEQYF.

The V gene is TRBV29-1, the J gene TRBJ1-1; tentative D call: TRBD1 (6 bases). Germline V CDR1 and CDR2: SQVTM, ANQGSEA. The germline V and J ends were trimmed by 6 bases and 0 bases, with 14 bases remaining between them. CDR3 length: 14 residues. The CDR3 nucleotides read TGCAGCGTACCCGGCAGGGGCCTGAACACTGAAGCTTTCTTT. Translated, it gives CSVPGRGLNTEAFF.

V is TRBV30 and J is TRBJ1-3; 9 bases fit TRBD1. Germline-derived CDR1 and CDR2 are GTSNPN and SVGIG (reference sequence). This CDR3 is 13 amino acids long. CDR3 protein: CAMKQGAGNTIYF. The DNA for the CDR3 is TGTGCAATGAAACAGGGGGCAGGAAACACCATATATTTT.

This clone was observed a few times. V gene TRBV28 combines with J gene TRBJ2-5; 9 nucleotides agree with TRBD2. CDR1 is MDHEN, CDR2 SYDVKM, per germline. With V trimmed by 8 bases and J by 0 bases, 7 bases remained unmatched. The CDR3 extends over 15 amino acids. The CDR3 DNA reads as TGTGCCAGCCGACGGGCGGGAGGGTACCAAGAGACCCAGTACTTC. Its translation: CASRRAGGYQETQYF.

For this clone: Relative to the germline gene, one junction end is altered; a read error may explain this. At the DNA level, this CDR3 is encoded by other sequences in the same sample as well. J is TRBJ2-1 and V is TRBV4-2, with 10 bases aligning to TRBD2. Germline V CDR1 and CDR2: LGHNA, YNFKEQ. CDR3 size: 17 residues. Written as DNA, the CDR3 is TGTGCCAGCAGCCAGGAGTATGGGACTAGCGCCTACAATGAGCAATTCTTC. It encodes CASSQEYGTSAYNEQFF.

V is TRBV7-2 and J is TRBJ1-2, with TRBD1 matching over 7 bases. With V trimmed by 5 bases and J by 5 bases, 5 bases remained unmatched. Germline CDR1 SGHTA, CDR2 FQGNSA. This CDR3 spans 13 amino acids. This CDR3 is CASSARGWYGYTF. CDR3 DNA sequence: TGTGCCAGCAGCGCCAGGGGGTGGTATGGCTACACCTTC. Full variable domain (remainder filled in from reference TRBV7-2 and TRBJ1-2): GAGVSQSPSNKVTEKGKDVELRCDPISGHTALYWYRQSLGQGLEFLIYFQGNSAPDKSGLPSDRFSAERTGGSVSTLTIQRTQQEDSAVYLCASSARGWYGYTFGSGTRLTVV.

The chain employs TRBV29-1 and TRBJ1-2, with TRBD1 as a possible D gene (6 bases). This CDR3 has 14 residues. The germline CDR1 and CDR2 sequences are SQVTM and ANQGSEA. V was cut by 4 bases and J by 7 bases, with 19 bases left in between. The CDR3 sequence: CSVVRQGHLGGYTF. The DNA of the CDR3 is TGCAGCGTTGTGAGGCAGGGGCACTTGGGTGGCTACACCTTC.

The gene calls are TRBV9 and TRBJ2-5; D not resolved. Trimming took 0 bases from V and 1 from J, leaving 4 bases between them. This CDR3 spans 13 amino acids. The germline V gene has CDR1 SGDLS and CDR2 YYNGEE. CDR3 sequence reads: CASSVASQETQYF. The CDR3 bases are TGTGCCAGCAGCGTAGCCAGCCAAGAGACCCAGTACTTC.

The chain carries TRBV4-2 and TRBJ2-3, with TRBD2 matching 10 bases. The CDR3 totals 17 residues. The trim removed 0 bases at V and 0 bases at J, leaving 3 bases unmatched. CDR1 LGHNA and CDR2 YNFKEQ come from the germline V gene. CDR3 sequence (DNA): TGTGCCAGCAGCCAAGAACCTAGCGGGGGTAGCACAGATACGCAGTATTTT. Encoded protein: CASSQEPSGGSTDTQYF.

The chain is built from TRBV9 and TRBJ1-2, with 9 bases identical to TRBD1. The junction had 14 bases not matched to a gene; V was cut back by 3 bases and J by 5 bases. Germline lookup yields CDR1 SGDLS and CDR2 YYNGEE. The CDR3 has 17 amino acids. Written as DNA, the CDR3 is TGTGCCAGCAGCGAACCAGTTACAGGGGGCGCATCATATGGCTACACCTTC. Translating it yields CASSEPVTGGASYGYTF.

Here the CDR3 DNA reads TGTGCCAGTCATGGGGAGGGCAGACGCAATCAGCCCCAGCATTTT. It codes for CASHGEGRRNQPQHF. The V call is TRBV19, the J call TRBJ1-5; D gene unclear. V was clipped by 8 bases and J by 2 bases, with 16 bases between them. The CDR3 consists of 15 residues. Germline V gene lookup returns CDR1 LNHDA and CDR2 SQIVND (reference sequence).

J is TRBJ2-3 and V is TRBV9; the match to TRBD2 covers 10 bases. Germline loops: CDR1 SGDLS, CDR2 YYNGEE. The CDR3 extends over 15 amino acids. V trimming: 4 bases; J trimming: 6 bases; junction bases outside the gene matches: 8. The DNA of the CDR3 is TGTGCCAGCAGCTTTGATAGCGGGAGGAGTGATACGCAGTATTTT. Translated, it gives CASSFDSGRSDTQYF.